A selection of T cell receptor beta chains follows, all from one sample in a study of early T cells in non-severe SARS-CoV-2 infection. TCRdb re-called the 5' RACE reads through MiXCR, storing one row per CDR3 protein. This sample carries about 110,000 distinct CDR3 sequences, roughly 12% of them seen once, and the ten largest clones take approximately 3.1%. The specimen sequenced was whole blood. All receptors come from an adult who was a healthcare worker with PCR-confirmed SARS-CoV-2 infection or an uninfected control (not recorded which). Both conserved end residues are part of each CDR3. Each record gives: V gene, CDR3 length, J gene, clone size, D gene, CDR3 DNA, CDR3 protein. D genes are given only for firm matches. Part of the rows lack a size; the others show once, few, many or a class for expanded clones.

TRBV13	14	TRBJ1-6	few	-	TGTGCCAGCAGCTTAGAGGACAGCAATTCACCCCTCCACTTT	CASSLEDSNSPLHF
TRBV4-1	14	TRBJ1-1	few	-	TGCGCCAGCAGCCTTCGGGGCATGAACACTGAAGCTTTCTTT	CASSLRGMNTEAFF
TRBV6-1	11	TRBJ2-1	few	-	TGTGCCAGGGGGCTCTGGAATGAGCAGTTCTTC	CARGLWNEQFF
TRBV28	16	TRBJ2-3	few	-	TGTGCCACGTTTCTGGTGGGCAGCCTTTACACAGATACGCAGTATTTT	CATFLVGSLYTDTQYF
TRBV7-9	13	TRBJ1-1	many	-	TGTGCCAGCAGCCAACAGTCAACCACTGAAGCTTTCTTT	CASSQQSTTEAFF
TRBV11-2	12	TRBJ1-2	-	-	TGTGCCAGCAGCTCTCAGGGGTATGGCTACACCTTC	CASSSQGYGYTF
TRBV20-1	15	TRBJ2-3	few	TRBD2	TGCAGTGCTGCCGGACTAGCGGGGAGCACAGATACGCAGTATTTT	CSAAGLAGSTDTQYF
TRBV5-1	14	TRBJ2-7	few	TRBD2	TGCGCCAGCAGCTTGGAGGGACTACACTACGAGCAGTACTTC	CASSLEGLHYEQYF
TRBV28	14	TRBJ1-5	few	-	TGTGCCAGCAGTTTGCCCAAAAACTATCAGCCCCAGCATTTT	CASSLPKNYQPQHF
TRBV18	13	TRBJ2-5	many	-	TGTGCCAGCTCACCACTAGCGGCGGAGACCCAGTACTTC	CASSPLAAETQYF
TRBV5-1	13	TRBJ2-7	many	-	TGCGCCAGCAGCCGCCGAACAGGGTCCGAGCAGTACTTC	CASSRRTGSEQYF
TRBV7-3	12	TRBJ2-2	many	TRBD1	TGTGCCAGCGGGACAGGAGCCGGGGAGCTGTTTTTT	CASGTGAGELFF
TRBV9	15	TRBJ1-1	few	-	TGTGCCAGCAGCGTAGATGAGGGGAGGTGGACTGAAGCTTTCTTT	CASSVDEGRWTEAFF
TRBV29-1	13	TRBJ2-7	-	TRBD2	TGCAGCGTTGTTCTAGCGGGAACCTACGAGCAGTACTTC	CSVVLAGTYEQYF
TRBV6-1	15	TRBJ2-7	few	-	TGTGCCAGCAGAGACGAGGGCACTCTCATCTACGAGCAGTACTTC	CASRDEGTLIYEQYF
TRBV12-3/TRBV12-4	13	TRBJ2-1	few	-	TGTGCCAGCAGTCCCTACCTCGTGAATGAGCAGTTCTTC	CASSPYLVNEQFF
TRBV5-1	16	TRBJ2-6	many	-	TGCGCCAGCAGCGTGAACAGGGACTCTGGGGCCAACGTCCTGACTTTC	CASSVNRDSGANVLTF
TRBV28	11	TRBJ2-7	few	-	TGTGCCAGCAGTGCGAATTACGAGCAGTACTTC	CASSANYEQYF
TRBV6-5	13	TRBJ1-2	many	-	TGTGCCAGCAGCCTAGGGCCTCCCTATGGCTACACCTTC	CASSLGPPYGYTF
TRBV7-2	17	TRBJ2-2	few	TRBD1	TGTGCCAGCAGCTTAGCGCATCAGGGGGCGGGCACCGGGGAGCTGTTTTTT	CASSLAHQGAGTGELFF
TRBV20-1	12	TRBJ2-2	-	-	TGCAGTGCTAGATTCCAGGGCGGGGAGCTGTTTTTT	CSARFQGGELFF
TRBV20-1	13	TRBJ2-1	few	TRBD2	TGCAGTGCTAGCCTAGCGGTTTACAATGAGCAGTTCTTC	CSASLAVYNEQFF
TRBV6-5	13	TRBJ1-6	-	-	TGTGCCAGCAGTCTCGGGCGGAATTCACCCCTCCACTTT	CASSLGRNSPLHF
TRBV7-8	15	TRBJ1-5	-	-	TGTGCCAGCAGCTCCAACGTCGGGGGGGATCAGCCCCAGCATTTT	CASSSNVGGDQPQHF
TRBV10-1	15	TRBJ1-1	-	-	TGCGCCAGCAGTGAGTCCATGACACTGAACACTGAAGCTTTCTTT	CASSESMTLNTEAFF
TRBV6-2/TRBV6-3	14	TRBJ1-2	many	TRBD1	TGTGCCAGCAGCTCCGGGACAGGGGGGCATGGCTACACCTTC	CASSSGTGGHGYTF
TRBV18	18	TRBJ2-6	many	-	TGTGCCAGCTCACCTCTGGACGTAGCCGGCTCTGGGGCCAACGTCCTGACTTTC	CASSPLDVAGSGANVLTF
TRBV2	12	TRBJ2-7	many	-	TGTGCCAGCATGAGGGACTCCTACGAGCAGTACTTC	CASMRDSYEQYF
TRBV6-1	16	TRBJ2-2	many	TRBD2	TGTGCCAGCAACGTTGTAGCGGGGGGCCGCGGCGGGGAGCTGTTTTTT	CASNVVAGGRGGELFF
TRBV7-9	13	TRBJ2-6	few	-	TGTGCCAGCAGCTTACCTTCTCTACAGGTCCTGACTTTC	CASSLPSLQVLTF
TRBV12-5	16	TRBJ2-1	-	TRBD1	TGTGCTAGTGGTGGGAACAGGGGATTTACCTACAATGAGCAGTTCTTC	CASGGNRGFTYNEQFF
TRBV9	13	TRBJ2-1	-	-	TGTGCCAGCAGCGGGACAGGAGGGATTGAGCAGTTCTTC	CASSGTGGIEQFF
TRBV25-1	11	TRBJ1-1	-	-	TGTGCCAGCAGCATACTCACTGAAGCTTTCTTT	CASSILTEAFF